This T cell receptor (beta chain) is drawn from a study of T cell responses to AZD1222 COVID-19 vaccine. Study-wide context: Second-dose intervals of approximately 4 or approximately 12 weeks were pooled. Findings and caveats of the study: Spike-specific TCRs gained breadth and depth after people received two AZD1222 doses. AZD1222 recipients seropositive at baseline numbered only six or seven. Females made up more of the donors, who were largely white British, and clonal diversity may have come out too low.

CDR1 is SGHTS, CDR2 YDEGEE, per germline. This CDR3 is built from 12 residues. The V end was cut by 0 bases, the J end by 12 bases, with 13 bases between. A remark on this clone: Its specificity is unknown.

Data came from immunoSEQ multiplex PCR; TCRdb stores just in-frame clones and leaves some out. The sample has approximately 73,000 clones; roughly four fifths are singletons. The sequences come from peripheral blood, collected on day 0 of AZD1222 vaccination. This TCR was recovered from an adult in good health. This rearrangement joins TRBV5-8 to TRBJ2-7; D might be TRBD1 or TRBD2, each matching 5 bases. This chain's CDR3 is CASSLDLAQGYF. The CDR3 DNA reads as TGTGCCAGCAGCTTGGATCTAGCCCAGGGGTACTTC.